Below are 14 T cell receptor beta chains sequenced from a single sample in a study of shared clonotypes between healthy human individuals. Sequencing used immunoSEQ multiplex PCR; TCRdb keeps in-frame clones, though not all of them. The data show some 980,000 clones, around three quarters seen once. Material for sequencing was memory CD4+ T cells sorted from blood. Indicated subset: CD45RA-negative fraction. The receptor set was obtained from a man aged 18 to 30 in good health.

The CDR3 coding sequence is TGTGCCAGCAGCAAATTAGCTCGGCGGGCTAATGAAAAACTGTTTTTT. Protein: CASSKLARRANEKLFF. The rearrangement links TRBV21-1 to TRBJ1-4. TRBV21-1 is tagged as a pseudogene. The length of the CDR3 is 16 residues.

The genes are TRBV7-9 and TRBJ1-3, with a tentative D call TRBD1 (6 bases). Germline CDR1 SEHNR, CDR2 FQNEAQ (reference sequence). Trimming shortened V by 9 bases and J by 0 bases, and 21 bases separated the two germline ends. The CDR3 consists of 17 residues. CDR3 in DNA: TGTGCCAGTCAAGAACAGGGCCAAGAGAGCTCTGGAAACACCATATATTTT. It translates to CASQEQGQESSGNTIYF.

The V call is TRBV25-1, the J call TRBJ2-5, with D perhaps matching TRBD1 (6 bases). Trimming shortened V by 5 bases and J by 1 base, and 23 bases separated the two germline ends. CDR1 is MGHDK and CDR2 is SYGVNS in the germline V gene. This CDR3 spans 18 amino acids. The CDR3 DNA is TGTGCCAGCAGTCCGTTGGGGGCGCGGGCCACCCCCCAAGAGACCCAGTACTTC. It encodes CASSPLGARATPQETQYF.

This clone came up a few times. This chain links TRBV25-1 with TRBJ2-7; 12 positions agree with TRBD1. The length of the CDR3 is 13 residues. Germline assignment: CDR1 MGHDK and CDR2 SYGVNS. V lost 4 bases and J lost 6; bases outside the gene matches: 1. The CDR3 DNA follows: TGTGCCAGCAGTGCGGGACAGGGGGCCGAGCAGTACTTC. Protein product: CASSAGQGAEQYF.

This sequence joins TRBV6-5 and TRBJ2-5; 9 nucleotides align to TRBD1. This CDR3 is built from 16 residues. CDR1 and CDR2 from the germline V gene are MNHEY and SVGAGI. V lost 4 bases to trimming and J lost 0 bases; unmatched junction nucleotides: 6. CDR3 loop: CASSLPGTGNQETQYF. CDR3 coding DNA: TGTGCCAGCAGTTTACCCGGGACAGGGAACCAAGAGACCCAGTACTTC.

This clone was seen once. The rearrangement joins TRBV19 to TRBJ2-6, with D maybe TRBD2 (5 bases). The CDR3 loop spans 17 amino acids. Germline V CDR1 and CDR2: LNHDA, SQIVND (reference sequence). V lost 5 bases to trimming and J lost 0 bases, with 14 bases between them. The CDR3 nucleotides read TGTGCCAGTAGTCCGGGGTTGGGTGACTCTGGGGCCAACGTCCTGACTTTC. The encoded protein is CASSPGLGDSGANVLTF.

This chain joins TRBV7-6 and TRBJ1-1, with unresolved D. The length of the CDR3 is 13 residues. Germline V gene data show CDR1 as SGHVS and CDR2 as FNYEAQ. Trimming shortened V by 0 bases and J by 7 bases, and 9 bases separated the two germline ends. The CDR3 DNA follows: TGTGCCAGCAGCTTAGCGGAAGGAGGTGAAGCTTTCTTT. Protein sequence: CASSLAEGGEAFF.

J is TRBJ1-5 and V is TRBV28, with 7 bases lining up with TRBD1. With V trimmed by 3 bases and J by 3 bases, 11 bases remained unmatched. Germline-derived CDR1 and CDR2 are MDHEN and SYDVKM. The CDR3 covers 17 residues. The CDR3 DNA follows: TGTGCCAGCAGTTTCGGACAGGCCGATAGTTCCAATCAGCCCCAGCATTTT. Translation: CASSFGQADSSNQPQHF.

This rearrangement joins TRBV7-8 to TRBJ1-6; TRBD1 agrees at 9 bases. V dropped 2 bases and J dropped 10; count of bases not matched to a gene: 9. Looked up from germline, CDR1 is SGHVS and CDR2 is FQNEAQ. The CDR3 totals 16 residues. In DNA form, the CDR3 reads TGTGCCAGCAGCTTATTCTCCGGGACAGGGCTCTCACCCCTCCACTTT. As protein: CASSLFSGTGLSPLHF. The variable domain in full, with the rest retrieved from reference TRBV7-8 and TRBJ1-6, is GAGVSQSPRYKVAKRGQDVALRCDPISGHVSLFWYQQALGQGPEFLTYFQNEAQLDKSGLPSDRFFAERPEGSVSTLKIQRTQQEDSAVYLCASSLFSGTGLSPLHFGNGTRLTVT.

Concerning this clone: The same CDR3 arises from other DNA sequences in this sample as well. The CDR3 DNA sequence: TGTGCCAGCAGCGCCACGAGCTACGAGCAGTACTTC. Amino acid sequence: CASSATSYEQYF. The chain employs TRBV7-2 and TRBJ2-7; D is undetermined. Germline V gives CDR1 SGHTA, CDR2 FQGNSA. The CDR3 runs 12 residues. Between the trimmed V and J ends, which lost 5 bases and 3 bases, there was a span of 8 bases.

The chain uses TRBV6-5 and TRBJ1-2, with a weak D call TRBD1 (6 bases). The germline CDR1 and CDR2 sequences are MNHEY and SVGAGI. The CDR3 runs to 13 residues. The V end lost 5 bases, the J end lost 8 bases, and 15 bases lay between the germline ends. The CDR3: CASSLIQGDGYTF. In nucleotides, the CDR3 is TGTGCCAGCAGTCTTATACAGGGCGACGGCTACACCTTC.

The rearrangement uses TRBV5-1 and TRBJ2-2; unclear D gene. The CDR3 is 15 amino acids. Trimming pared 2 bases from V and 1 base from J, leaving 9 bases between. Germline loops: CDR1 SGHRS, CDR2 YFSETQ. The DNA of the CDR3 is TGCGCCAGCAGCTTATGGGGATTGAACACCGGGGAGCTGTTTTTT. It translates to CASSLWGLNTGELFF.

This rearrangement joins TRBV30 to TRBJ2-7, with D unclear. V was pared by 4 bases and J by 6 bases, with 13 bases between. The CDR3 runs to 12 residues. From germline, CDR1 is GTSNPN and CDR2 SVGIG (reference sequence). CDR3 residues: CAWTLGVGEQYF. CDR3 bases: TGTGCCTGGACGCTAGGAGTAGGCGAGCAGTACTTC. The variable domain in full, with the rest retrieved from reference TRBV30 and TRBJ2-7, is SQTIHQWPATLVQPVGSPLSLECTVEGTSNPNLYWYRQAAGRGLQLLFYSVGIGQISSEVPQNLSASRPQDRQFILSSKKLLLSDSGFYLCAWTLGVGEQYFGPGTRLTVT.

Only a few counts were recorded for this clone. The V and J genes are TRBV30 and TRBJ2-5, with 8 bases lining up with TRBD2. Germline values: CDR1 GTSNPN, CDR2 SVGIG (reference sequence). V trimming: 0 bases; J trimming: 5 bases; junction bases outside the gene matches: 8. The CDR3 consists of 15 residues. CDR3 DNA sequence: TGTGCCTGGAGTGTAACCAGCGGGAGTACGGAGACCCAGTACTTC. It codes for CAWSVTSGSTETQYF.